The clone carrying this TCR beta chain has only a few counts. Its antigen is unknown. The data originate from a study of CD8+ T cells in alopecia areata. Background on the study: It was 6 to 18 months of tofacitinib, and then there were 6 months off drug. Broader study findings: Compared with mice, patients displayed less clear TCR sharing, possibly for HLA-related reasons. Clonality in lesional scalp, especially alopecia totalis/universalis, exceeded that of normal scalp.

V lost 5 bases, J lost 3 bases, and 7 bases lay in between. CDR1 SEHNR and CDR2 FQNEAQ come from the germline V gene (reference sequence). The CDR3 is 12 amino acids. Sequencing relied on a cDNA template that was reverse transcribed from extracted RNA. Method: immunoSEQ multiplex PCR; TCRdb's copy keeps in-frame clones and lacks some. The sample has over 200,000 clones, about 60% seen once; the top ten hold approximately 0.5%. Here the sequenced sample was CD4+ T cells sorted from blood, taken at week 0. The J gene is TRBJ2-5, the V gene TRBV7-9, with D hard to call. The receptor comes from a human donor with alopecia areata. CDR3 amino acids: CASSPSEETQYF. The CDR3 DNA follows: TGTGCCAGCAGCCCCTCTGAAGAGACCCAGTACTTC.